Below are 7 T cell receptor beta chains sequenced from a single sample in a study of OX40 agonist ivuxolimab in advanced cancers. Sequencing used immunoSEQ multiplex PCR; TCRdb keeps in-frame clones, though not all of them. Counted here are more than 65,000 clones, about 85% occurring once; the ten biggest clones make up 5.5% to 7%. The input for sequencing was CD4+ or CD8+ T cells sorted from blood, taken in a trial of the OX40 agonist ivuxolimab. The receptors were gathered from an adult with an advanced solid tumor such as melanoma, head and neck, liver or kidney cancer.

The CDR3 reads CASNSRPGAKSSKAGELFF. CDR3 DNA sequence: TGTGCCAGCAACTCCCGGCCGGGGGCAAAATCCTCTAAAGCCGGGGAGCTGTTTTTT. The chain carries TRBV5-4 and TRBJ2-2; D might be TRBD1 or TRBD2, each matching 6 bases. Germline CDR1 reads SGHNT; CDR2 reads YYREEE (reference sequence). The CDR3 loop spans 19 amino acids. Trimming pared 6 bases from V and 6 bases from J, leaving 30 bases between. The whole variable domain, remainder taken from reference TRBV5-4 and TRBJ2-2, is ETGVTQSPTHLIKTRGQQVTLRCSSQSGHNTVSWYQQALGQGPQFIFQYYREEENGRGNFPPRFSGLQFPNYSSELNVNALELDDSALYLCASNSRPGAKSSKAGELFFGEGSRLTVL.

The chain links TRBV7-2 to TRBJ1-3, with D unresolved. The ends were cut back, 2 bases at V and 0 bases at J, with 8 bases in the middle. CDR3 length equals 15 residues. The germline CDR1 and CDR2 sequences are SGHTA and FQGNSA. The CDR3 spells CASSLFSDSGNTIYF. DNA of the CDR3: TGTGCCAGCAGCTTATTCTCAGACTCTGGAAACACCATATATTTT.

The chain has TRBV6-1 and TRBJ1-6; TRBD1 might be the D (6 bases). The CDR3 totals 15 residues. V was shortened by 1 base and J by 4 bases, with 8 bases between the two germline ends. Germline loops: CDR1 MNHNS, CDR2 SASEGT. The CDR3 sequence is CASSEGTVYNSPLHF. As DNA, the CDR3 is TGTGCCAGCAGTGAAGGGACAGTTTATAATTCACCCCTCCACTTT.

This clone was seen once. The chain recombines TRBV6-5 with TRBJ1-3, with D possibly TRBD1 on 5 matching bases. This CDR3 has 14 residues. Germline CDR1 reads MNHEY; CDR2 reads SVGAGI. V was pared by 6 bases and J by 3 bases, with 12 bases between. CDR3 loop: CASSPPGGGNTIYF. The CDR3 bases are TGTGCCAGCAGCCCCCCGGGGGGTGGAAACACCATATATTTT.

The chain employs TRBV4-2 and TRBJ1-4, with D possibly matching TRBD1 (5 bases). CDR3 size: 13 residues. V shed 3 bases and J shed 11 bases, with 13 bases lying between them. Germline loops: CDR1 LGHNA, CDR2 YNFKEQ. Here the CDR3 DNA reads TGTGCCAGCAGCCAGGGGGGGGGTCGTAAACTGTTTTTT. Protein sequence: CASSQGGGRKLFF.

The J gene is TRBJ2-5, the V gene TRBV7-3; TRBD2 matches at 12 bases. The trim removed 5 bases at V and 1 base at J, leaving 8 bases unmatched. The V gene's germline CDR1 is SGHTA and CDR2 FQGTGA. This CDR3 has 17 residues. The CDR3 protein is CASSPRTSGITQETQYF. As DNA, the CDR3 is TGTGCCAGCAGCCCAAGGACTAGCGGGATTACCCAAGAGACCCAGTACTTC.

The chain has TRBV28 and TRBJ1-2; the match to TRBD1 covers 7 bases. The CDR3 runs to 13 residues. Germline V CDR1 and CDR2: MDHEN, SYDVKM. The V gene end was trimmed by 8 bases and the J gene end by 2 bases; junction bases not matched to a gene: 5. This chain's CDR3 is CASQGGTNYGYTF. CDR3 in DNA: TGTGCCAGCCAGGGGGGGACGAACTATGGCTACACCTTC.